The T cell receptor (beta chain) described here comes from a study of CD8+CD57+ T cells in acquired aplastic anemia. Study at large: The study obtained an average of 3.2 ug of DNA from sorted CD4+ and CD8+ cells.

The sequenced patients had an expansion of CD8+CD57+ cells seen by flow cytometry. In all patients, the disease was severe acquired aplastic anemia. To note about this clonotype: Its antigen is not known.

CDR3 and TCR beta VDJ profiling relied on genomic DNA as the template. TCRdb re-derived calls from the reads in MiXCR, one entry per CDR3 protein. The table records 150,000 to 180,000 distinct CDR3 sequences, approximately 52% of them present only once. This CDR3 has 16 amino acids. Germline CDR1 is WNHNN and CDR2 is SYGVQD (reference sequence). The V end was cut by 3 bases, the J end by 1 base, with 14 bases between. General study findings and limits: Overlapping CD8+ CDR3 repertoires of patients and controls contained under 35 shared sequences. Patient and control CD8+ Simpson's diversity was not significantly different.

This chain joins TRBV10-1 and TRBJ2-3, with D unresolved. This sequence originates from a human donor with aplastic anemia. What was sequenced was sorted CD4+, CD8+, or CD8+CD57+ T cells (not recorded which) from PBMCs. The CDR3 nucleotides are TGCGCCAGCAGTGAAGAAGTTACAGTCCGCACAGATACGCAGTATTTT. It is translated as CASSEEVTVRTDTQYF.